Presented here are 24 T cell receptor beta chains from one specimen sequenced in a study of radiation and T cells in renal cell carcinoma. Sequenced by immunoSEQ multiplex PCR; TCRdb stores in-frame clones only, minus some. The sample gives 95,000 to 150,000 clones, 81% of which show up once; 5.8% is in the top ten. Documented time point: blood 2 weeks post-SBRT. The treatment is: 15 Gy SBRT to primary tumor, nephrectomy 4 weeks later. The sequencing used blood, collected from a patient whose treatment included radiotherapy and nephrectomy. The receptors originated from a man aged 45-60 years with renal cell carcinoma.

This rearrangement joins TRBV6-1 to TRBJ1-2; perhaps TRBD1 as D (6 bases). The CDR3 is 15 residues long. Trimming pared 4 bases from V and 7 bases from J, leaving 19 bases between. Germline loops: CDR1 MNHNS, CDR2 SASEGT. In DNA, the CDR3 is TGTGCCAGCAGTGGCGGGACACCCTTAAATCGTGGCTACACCTTC. It translates to CASSGGTPLNRGYTF.

The chain couples TRBV7-2 to TRBJ1-1; no clear D. V was pared by 1 base and J by 11 bases, with 14 bases between. The germline V gene encodes CDR1 SGHTA and CDR2 FQGNSA. This CDR3 is built from 13 residues. As DNA, the CDR3 is TGTGCCAGCAGCTTAGGGCCCCAAGCGGCTGCTTTCTTT. Translation gives CASSLGPQAAAFF.

The chain combines TRBV6-5 with TRBJ1-2; D is ambiguous. The CDR3 extends over 14 amino acids. From germline, CDR1 is MNHEY and CDR2 SVGAGI. Trimming removed 7 bases from V and 2 bases from J, with 14 bases in between. The CDR3 coding sequence is TGTGCCAGCACCACGTCCCACAGCAACTATGGCTACACCTTC. Translated, it gives CASTTSHSNYGYTF.

The rearrangement joins TRBV30 to TRBJ1-5; D gene ambiguous. Trimming stripped 0 bases from V and 6 bases from J, with 9 bases between. Germline values: CDR1 GTSNPN, CDR2 SVGIG (reference sequence). The CDR3 loop spans 13 amino acids. Here the CDR3 reads CAWSVRGIQPQHF. DNA of the CDR3: TGTGCCTGGAGTGTACGGGGTATTCAGCCCCAGCATTTT. Based on the CDR3 plus reference TRBV30 and TRBJ1-5, the full variable domain is SQTIHQWPATLVQPVGSPLSLECTVEGTSNPNLYWYRQAAGRGLQLLFYSVGIGQISSEVPQNLSASRPQDRQFILSSKKLLLSDSGFYLCAWSVRGIQPQHFGDGTRLSIL.

This sequence joins TRBV19 and TRBJ1-1; a possible D gene is TRBD1 (6 bases). The germline V gene has CDR1 LNHDA and CDR2 SQIVND (reference sequence). Trimming stripped 5 bases from V and 3 bases from J, with 10 bases between. The CDR3 is made up of 13 amino acids. This CDR3 reads CASSWQGHTEAFF. DNA for the CDR3: TGTGCCAGTAGTTGGCAGGGGCACACTGAAGCTTTCTTT.

The chain couples TRBV9 to TRBJ2-5; 7 bases line up with TRBD2. The CDR3 covers 15 residues. Germline CDR1 and CDR2: SGDLS and YYNGEE. J was trimmed by 5 bases and V by 5 bases; bases with no gene match: 12. The CDR3 loop reads CASSSTGGVGETQYF. For the CDR3, the DNA is TGTGCCAGCAGTTCGACGGGAGGAGTAGGGGAGACCCAGTACTTC. The full variable domain, with the rest looked up from reference TRBV9 and TRBJ2-5, is DSGVTQTPKHLITATGQRVTLRCSPRSGDLSVYWYQQSLDQGLQFLIQYYNGEERAKGNILERFSAQQFPDLHSELNLSSLELGDSALYFCASSSTGGVGETQYFGPGTRLLVL.

The chain links TRBV5-1 to TRBJ2-2; tentative D call: TRBD1 (5 bases). Trimming cost V 4 bases and J 5 bases, with 18 bases left between them. CDR3 length equals 16 residues. Germline CDR1 and CDR2: SGHRS and YFSETQ. CDR3 sequence: CASSPQAGLRTGELFF. CDR3 in DNA: TGCGCCAGCAGCCCACAGGCCGGGTTGCGAACCGGGGAGCTGTTTTTT.

The table lists this clone with many counts. V and J are TRBV7-6 and TRBJ2-4; tentatively, D is TRBD2 (6 bases). Germline V lookup: CDR1 SGHVS, CDR2 FNYEAQ. The CDR3 loop spans 18 amino acids. V was cut by 2 bases and J by 0 bases, with 17 bases left in between. CDR3 DNA: TGTGCCAGCAGCTTACTCGAGGGAGGAAATGAAGCCAAAAACATTCAGTACTTC. Encoded protein: CASSLLEGGNEAKNIQYF.

V usage is TRBV9 and J usage is TRBJ2-5, with D possibly matching TRBD1 (5 bases). In germline, CDR1 is SGDLS, CDR2 YYNGEE. The CDR3 sequence is 16 residues long. Trimming pared 1 base from V and 1 base from J, leaving 14 bases between. The CDR3 loop is CASSVKAGRIQETQYF. The CDR3 DNA is TGTGCCAGCAGCGTAAAGGCAGGGCGAATCCAAGAGACCCAGTACTTC. The full variable domain, completed using reference TRBV9 and TRBJ2-5, is DSGVTQTPKHLITATGQRVTLRCSPRSGDLSVYWYQQSLDQGLQFLIQYYNGEERAKGNILERFSAQQFPDLHSELNLSSLELGDSALYFCASSVKAGRIQETQYFGPGTRLLVL.

This clone appeared once. The rearrangement uses TRBV5-1 and TRBJ2-2; 8 bases are a match to TRBD1. Germline values: CDR1 SGHRS, CDR2 YFSETQ. V trimming: 0 bases; J trimming: 5 bases; junction bases outside the gene matches: 15. The CDR3 is 19 residues long. CDR3 DNA sequence: TGCGCCAGCAGCTTGGCCTTATCAGGGGGCGTTGAAAGTACCGGGGAGCTGTTTTTT. This codes for CASSLALSGGVESTGELFF.

The V and J genes are TRBV29-1 and TRBJ1-2; D unresolved. This CDR3 has 14 amino acids. Germline CDR1 is SQVTM and CDR2 is ANQGSEA. V lost 4 bases and J 7 bases, leaving 19 bases between the germline ends. This CDR3 reads CSVASGSGLGGYTF. Written as DNA, the CDR3 is TGCAGCGTTGCTAGTGGGTCGGGATTAGGTGGCTACACCTTC.

This clone was seen once. The chain recombines TRBV28 with TRBJ1-1; 7 bases match TRBD1. The CDR3 loop spans 15 amino acids. Per germline, CDR1 MDHEN and CDR2 SYDVKM. After removal of 8 bases from V and 0 bases from J, the junction contained 9 bases not matched to a gene. CDR3 sequence: CASGGAGTVNTEAFF. In DNA, the CDR3 is TGTGCCAGCGGGGGGGCCGGGACAGTGAACACTGAAGCTTTCTTT.

The chain joins TRBV2 to TRBJ2-2; 8 nucleotides match TRBD1. This CDR3 is built from 15 residues. CDR1 SNHLY and CDR2 FYNNEI come from the germline V gene. Trimming took 3 bases from V and 7 from J; bases not matched to a gene: 7. This CDR3 is CASSEWQGANGELFF. Written as DNA, the CDR3 is TGTGCCAGCAGTGAGTGGCAGGGGGCGAACGGGGAGCTGTTTTTT.

V usage is TRBV25-1 and J usage is TRBJ2-5, with 14 bases identical to TRBD2. V was clipped by 0 bases and J by 1 base; unmatched bases: 4. The CDR3 is 18 amino acids. Germline CDR1 MGHDK, CDR2 SYGVNS. The CDR3 nucleotides are TGTGCCAGCAGTGAATATGGGACTAGCGGGAGTATCCAAGAGACCCAGTACTTC. This encodes CASSEYGTSGSIQETQYF. The full variable domain, its missing parts supplied by reference TRBV25-1 and TRBJ2-5, is EADIYQTPRYLVIGTGKKITLECSQTMGHDKMYWYQQDPGMELHLIHYSYGVNSTEKGDLSSESTVSRIRTEHFPLTLESARPSHTSQYLCASSEYGTSGSIQETQYFGPGTRLLVL.

The rearrangement links TRBV7-2 to TRBJ2-7, with 10 bases that match TRBD2. J lost 3 bases, V lost 4 bases, and 12 bases had no gene match. This CDR3 spans 17 amino acids. CDR1 is SGHTA and CDR2 is FQGNSA in the germline V gene. The CDR3 DNA is TGTGCCAGCAGCTCACGGGTAGCGGGGGGCCCTTTCTACGAGCAGTACTTC. Translating gives CASSSRVAGGPFYEQYF.

The gene calls are TRBV7-2 and TRBJ1-2, with TRBD1 matching 8 bases. The V gene end was trimmed by 0 bases and the J gene end by 2 bases; junction bases not matched to a gene: 5. This CDR3 spans 16 amino acids. CDR1 is SGHTA, CDR2 FQGNSA, per germline. The CDR3 protein is CASSLASWTGNYGYTF. CDR3 DNA: TGTGCCAGCAGCTTAGCGTCCTGGACAGGGAACTATGGCTACACCTTC.

This clone was detected only a few times. The chain uses TRBV5-1 and TRBJ1-2, with D possibly matching TRBD1 (6 bases). Germline CDR1 reads SGHRS; CDR2 reads YFSETQ. The CDR3 runs 15 residues. Between the trimmed V and J ends, which lost 4 bases and 3 bases, there was a span of 16 bases. The CDR3, as DNA: TGCGCCAGCAGCCTTGTCGTAGGGGGGGACTATGGCTACACCTTC. Translated, it gives CASSLVVGGDYGYTF.

This clone was picked up a small number of times. For the CDR3, the DNA is TGTGCCAGCGGCTCGGCCAGGGGTAATGGAAACACCATATATTTT. It specifies CASGSARGNGNTIYF. The V gene is TRBV18, the J gene TRBJ1-3; tentative D call: TRBD1 (6 bases). Germline CDR1 and CDR2: KGHSH and LQKENI. Trimming cost V 8 bases and J 3 bases, with 17 bases left between them. The CDR3 covers 15 residues.

The V and J genes are TRBV5-1 and TRBJ2-3; D may be TRBD1 (7 bases). The V gene's germline CDR1 is SGHRS and CDR2 YFSETQ. The CDR3 extends over 14 amino acids. V was trimmed by 6 bases and J by 2 bases, leaving 13 bases between them. The CDR3 DNA sequence: TGCGCCAGCACCGCGGGACAGAACACAGATACGCAGTATTTT. Translated: CASTAGQNTDTQYF.

V is TRBV7-6 and J is TRBJ1-2; 7 nucleotides agree with TRBD1. The CDR3 has 15 residues. CDR1 SGHVS and CDR2 FNYEAQ come from the germline V gene. V lost 6 bases to trimming and J lost 3 bases; unmatched junction nucleotides: 10. CDR3 bases: TGTGCCAGCAGTCACCGGACAGGAGGCGACTATGGCTACACCTTC. As protein: CASSHRTGGDYGYTF. Together with reference TRBV7-6 and TRBJ1-2, the CDR3 gives the full variable domain: GAGVSQSPRYKVTKRGQDVALRCDPISGHVSLYWYRQALGQGPEFLTYFNYEAQQDKSGLPNDRFSAERPEGSISTLTIQRTEQRDSAMYRCASSHRTGGDYGYTFGSGTRLTVV.

The rearrangement uses TRBV10-1 and TRBJ2-3, with D perhaps matching TRBD2 (6 bases). V was cut by 10 bases and J by 2 bases, with 19 bases left in between. This CDR3 is built from 15 residues. Germline V gene lookup returns CDR1 WNHNN and CDR2 SYGVQD (reference sequence). CDR3 region: CANPPRDSHTDTQYF. The CDR3 coding sequence is TGCGCCAACCCACCCCGGGACTCCCACACAGATACGCAGTATTTT.

Points on this clone: Different DNA sequences within this sample yield the same CDR3. The V call is TRBV14, the J call TRBJ2-6, with D perhaps matching TRBD1 or TRBD2 (6 bases each). With 3 bases removed from V and 5 bases from J, the gap between germline ends came to 17 bases. The CDR3 spans 17 residues. The V gene's germline CDR1 is SGHDN and CDR2 FVKESK. In nucleotides, the CDR3 is TGTGCCAGCAGCCAGATGAATGGAGGGGGTAGGGCCAACGTCCTGACTTTC. It yields the protein CASSQMNGGGRANVLTF.

V gene TRBV28 combines with J gene TRBJ2-7; D is unresolved. The CDR3 extends over 14 amino acids. Germline V lookup: CDR1 MDHEN, CDR2 SYDVKM. The V and J ends lost 7 bases and 0 bases respectively, with 13 bases between them. In nucleotides, the CDR3 is TGTGCCAGCAACCCATCGCACGCCTCCTACGAGCAGTACTTC. It codes for CASNPSHASYEQYF.

The rearrangement links TRBV30 to TRBJ2-3; no firm D call. This CDR3 contains 12 residues. V was shortened by 0 bases and J by 0 bases, with 1 base between the two germline ends. Germline-derived CDR1 and CDR2 are GTSNPN and SVGIG (reference sequence). CDR3: CAWSVSTDTQYF. Here the CDR3 DNA reads TGTGCCTGGAGTGTAAGCACAGATACGCAGTATTTT.